The clone carrying this T cell receptor (beta chain) appeared once. This sample is drawn from a study of shared T cell receptors in the human thymus. Sequencing was performed with immunoSEQ multiplex PCR; in TCRdb, only in-frame clones are kept and a portion is missing. The repertoire holds roughly 710,000 clones, over 75% seen once, with 0.0095% to 0.013% in the top ten. Germline values: CDR1 SGHRS, CDR2 YFSETQ. The ends lost 4 bases at V and 3 bases at J; junction bases unmatched: 12. The CDR3 has 16 amino acids. The sample also formed part of further work on human thymus T cells.

The receptor was derived from a girl less than two years old with a congenital heart defect. V and J are TRBV5-1 and TRBJ2-7, with 8 bases fitting TRBD2. Sequenced material: thymocytes. The CDR3 DNA sequence: TGCGCCAGCAGCGTCGGGGCGGGGGGCTACTACTACGAGCAGTACTTC. This codes for CASSVGAGGYYYEQYF.